In this sample, the clone carrying this TCR beta chain turned up once. Its target is not known. The record originates from a study of CD8 T cells in Susac syndrome. Study-level points and caveats: Regarding the TCR sequencing and HLA analysis, the study admitted that a relatively small number of individuals were involved.

The T cells that were sequenced for TCR beta were CD8+ and CD4+ cells from blood. TEMRA cells were enriched by FACS, while CD8+ and CD4+ T cells were obtained through a negative isolation that was performed magnetically. Germline-derived CDR1 and CDR2 are SGHVS and FNYEAQ. J gave up 4 bases and V 6 bases, and 20 bases lay outside the gene matches. This CDR3 region has 20 residues. Reverse transcription of about 0.5 to 1 ug RNA was carried out with random hexamers. TCRdb independently ran MiXCR on the immunoSEQ multiplex PCR reads; one entry per CDR3 protein. The repertoire holds a few hundred thousand distinct CDR3 sequences, with around 84% as singletons.

The sample taken for sequencing was CD8+ T cells from PBMCs. The V call is TRBV7-6, the J call TRBJ2-5; the match to TRBD2 covers 13 bases. The clonotype was recovered from a human donor with multiple sclerosis. The CDR3 sequence is CASSRVRTSGRALPPETQYF. In DNA, the CDR3 is TGTGCCAGCAGTCGCGTCCGAACTAGCGGGAGGGCCTTACCACCAGAGACCCAGTACTTC.